This T cell receptor (beta chain) appears in the sequencing data of a study of lymphopenia after photon versus proton radiotherapy. General study points: Proton therapy kept repertoires fairly stable, unlike photons, which gained effector/memory cells. After the lymphocyte nadir, photon-treated repertoires showed oligoclonal expansion, especially of CD8+ Temra cells. Larger post-nadir TCR diversity loss correlated inversely with survival in deceased patients.

Assay used: immunoSEQ multiplex PCR; TCRdb lists only in-frame clones, some missing. The data contain 65,000 or so clones, around 90% of them singletons. Concerning this clone: The antigen remains undetermined.

Source: peripheral blood, taken from a patient treated with proton-based radiotherapy. This clonotype was sampled from a man at least 80 years old with esophageal cancer.

Here the CDR3 reads CASSSRGYGSGANVLTF. The CDR3 bases are TGTGCCAGCAGCTCAAGGGGGTACGGCTCTGGGGCCAACGTCCTGACTTTC. The V call is TRBV5-8, the J call TRBJ2-6; weak D call: TRBD1 (6 bases). Germline CDR1 is SGHTS and CDR2 is YDEGEE. V lost 3 bases to trimming and J lost 0 bases, with 13 bases between them. The CDR3 runs to 17 residues.